These 11 T cell receptor beta chains came from one sample sequenced in a study of shared clonotypes between healthy human individuals. This table comes from immunoSEQ multiplex PCR, and its TCRdb copy is limited to in-frame clones, with some not included. This sample has roughly 1,500,000 clones; 95% to 99% occur once, and the top ten carry about 0.45%. Sequenced sample: naive CD4+ T cells sorted from blood. Noted subset: CD45RA+ positively selected. These receptors originate from a man aged 25-45 years in good health.

The rearrangement joins TRBV5-7 to TRBJ2-7; 10 positions match TRBD2. TRBV5-7 is treated as an ORF (open reading frame) with a function not yet certain. The CDR3 totals 15 residues. J lost 6 bases, V lost 5 bases, and 11 bases had no gene match. The CDR3 protein is CASRDGLADLGEQYF. The DNA of the CDR3 is TGTGCCAGCAGAGACGGACTAGCGGACCTTGGCGAGCAGTACTTC.

CDR3 nucleotides: TGCGCCAGCAGCCCCCTGGGGACGGCGACTAGGGGCTACACCTTC. Translation gives CASSPLGTATRGYTF. The chain employs TRBV5-1 and TRBJ1-2; the D gene is possibly TRBD1 (5 bases). The CDR3 has 15 amino acids. The germline V gene encodes CDR1 SGHRS and CDR2 YFSETQ. The V end was cut by 4 bases, the J end by 8 bases, with 21 bases between.

The chain combines TRBV18 with TRBJ2-2; 10 bases are shared with TRBD2. Germline trimming cut 10 bases from V and 6 bases from J; bases unmatched to any gene: 8. The CDR3 consists of 14 residues. From germline, CDR1 is KGHSH and CDR2 LQKENI. As DNA, the CDR3 is TGTGCCACCCTCAACCTAGCGGGAGCCGGGGAGCTGTTTTTT. It yields the protein CATLNLAGAGELFF.

This sequence joins TRBV7-6 and TRBJ2-7; 7 bases match TRBD1. Germline CDR1 SGHVS, CDR2 FNYEAQ. The CDR3 totals 16 residues. Germline trimming cut 4 bases from V and 2 bases from J; bases unmatched to any gene: 11. CDR3 sequence reads: CASSSISGTATYEQYF. CDR3 bases: TGTGCCAGCAGCTCGATTAGTGGGACAGCAACCTACGAGCAGTACTTC. The complete variable domain, with remaining parts taken from reference TRBV7-6 and TRBJ2-7, reads GAGVSQSPRYKVTKRGQDVALRCDPISGHVSLYWYRQALGQGPEFLTYFNYEAQQDKSGLPNDRFSAERPEGSISTLTIQRTEQRDSAMYRCASSSISGTATYEQYFGPGTRLTVT.

The rearrangement links TRBV6-1 to TRBJ2-1; D not certain. The V and J ends lost 5 bases and 1 base respectively, with 3 bases between them. This CDR3 contains 12 residues. Germline V lookup: CDR1 MNHNS, CDR2 SASEGT. The DNA of the CDR3 is TGTGCCAGCAGTATGTCCTACAATGAGCAGTTCTTC. Its translation is CASSMSYNEQFF.

The genes are TRBV4-3 and TRBJ2-7; D not resolved. This CDR3 has 15 residues. Germline V gene sequence: CDR1 LGHNA, CDR2 YSLEER. V lost 0 bases to trimming and J lost 2 bases, with 11 bases between them. The CDR3 bases are TGCGCCAGCAGCCAAGAAGCGCTAGTGGCCTACGAGCAGTACTTC. This codes for CASSQEALVAYEQYF.

The chain has TRBV18 and TRBJ1-4, with D uncertain. Trimming left V 2 bases short and J 6 bases short, with 10 bases between. The germline V gene encodes CDR1 KGHSH and CDR2 LQKENI. The CDR3 totals 14 residues. The DNA of the CDR3 is TGTGCCAGCTCACCAACGCAGAATTATGAAAAACTGTTTTTT. Encoded protein: CASSPTQNYEKLFF. The entire variable domain, with the rest obtained from reference TRBV18 and TRBJ1-4, is as follows: NAGVMQNPRHLVRRRGQEARLRCSPMKGHSHVYWYRQLPEEGLKFMVYLQKENIIDESGMPKERFSAEFPKEGPSILRIQQVVRGDSAAYFCASSPTQNYEKLFFGSGTQLSVL.

CDR3 DNA: TGTGCCAGCAGTTCCAGGGGATCTCTGGTTCGGTTCTTC. This sequence encodes CASSSRGSLVRFF. V gene TRBV27 combines with J gene TRBJ2-1; possibly TRBD1 for D (6 bases). Germline CDR1 reads MNHEY; CDR2 reads SMNVEV (reference sequence). V was clipped by 4 bases and J by 15 bases, with 19 bases between them. The CDR3 covers 13 residues.

CDR3 nucleotide sequence: TGTGCCAGCAGCGTAGCCCTAGCGGGACGGGCCGGAGATACGCAGTATTTT. Translating gives CASSVALAGRAGDTQYF. The gene calls are TRBV9 and TRBJ2-3; TRBD2 aligns across 9 bases. In germline, CDR1 is SGDLS, CDR2 YYNGEE. The CDR3 is 17 amino acids. V was pared by 0 bases and J by 5 bases, with 10 bases of the junction left unmatched.

The sample holds one count of this clone. This chain joins TRBV4-3 and TRBJ2-2; D is possibly TRBD2 (5 bases). From germline, CDR1 is LGHNA and CDR2 YSLEER. V lost 1 base and J lost 5, with 14 bases in between. There are 16 residues in the CDR3. The CDR3 here is CASSQGAGVETGELFF. The CDR3 bases are TGCGCCAGCAGCCAAGGAGCCGGGGTCGAGACCGGGGAGCTGTTTTTT.

The chain links TRBV20-1 to TRBJ2-5; D is unclear. Trimming stripped 4 bases from V and 0 bases from J, with 3 bases between. The CDR3 totals 11 residues. CDR1 and CDR2 (germline): DFQATT, SNEGSKA (reference sequence). Written as DNA, the CDR3 is TGCAGTGCTATGTACCAAGAGACCCAGTACTTC. Its translation: CSAMYQETQYF.